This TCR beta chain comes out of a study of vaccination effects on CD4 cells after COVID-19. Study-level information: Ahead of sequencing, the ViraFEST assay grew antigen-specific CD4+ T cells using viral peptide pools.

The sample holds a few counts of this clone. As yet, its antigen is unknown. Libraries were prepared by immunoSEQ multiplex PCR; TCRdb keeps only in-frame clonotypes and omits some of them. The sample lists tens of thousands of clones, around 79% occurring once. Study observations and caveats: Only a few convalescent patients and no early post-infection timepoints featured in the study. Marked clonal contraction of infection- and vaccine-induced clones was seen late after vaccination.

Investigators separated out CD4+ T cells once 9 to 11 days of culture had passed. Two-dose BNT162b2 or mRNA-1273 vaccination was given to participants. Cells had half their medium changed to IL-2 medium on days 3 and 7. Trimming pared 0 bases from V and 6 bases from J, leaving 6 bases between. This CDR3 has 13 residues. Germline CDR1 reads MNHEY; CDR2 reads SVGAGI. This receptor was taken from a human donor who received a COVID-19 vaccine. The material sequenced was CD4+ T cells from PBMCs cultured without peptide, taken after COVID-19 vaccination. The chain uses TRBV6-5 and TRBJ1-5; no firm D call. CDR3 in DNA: TGTGCCAGCAGTTACTCGTCGGGTCAGCCCCAGCATTTT. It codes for CASSYSSGQPQHF.